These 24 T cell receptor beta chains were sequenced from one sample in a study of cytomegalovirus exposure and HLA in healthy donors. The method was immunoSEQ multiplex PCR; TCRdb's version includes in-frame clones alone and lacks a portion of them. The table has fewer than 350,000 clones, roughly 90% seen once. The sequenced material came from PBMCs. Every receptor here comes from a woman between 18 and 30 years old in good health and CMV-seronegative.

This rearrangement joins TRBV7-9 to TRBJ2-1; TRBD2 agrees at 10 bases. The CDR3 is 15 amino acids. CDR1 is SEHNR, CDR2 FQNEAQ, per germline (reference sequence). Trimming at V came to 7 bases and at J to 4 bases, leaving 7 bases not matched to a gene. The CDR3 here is CASMPPGLAYNEQFF. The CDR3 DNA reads TGTGCCAGCATGCCCCCGGGACTAGCGTACAATGAGCAGTTCTTC.

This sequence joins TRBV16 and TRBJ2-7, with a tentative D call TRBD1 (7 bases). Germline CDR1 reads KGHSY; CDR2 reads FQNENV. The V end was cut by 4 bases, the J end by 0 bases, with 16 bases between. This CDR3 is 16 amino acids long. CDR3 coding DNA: TGTGCCAGCAGCCCAACCCGGAGGGACAGCTCCTACGAGCAGTACTTC. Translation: CASSPTRRDSSYEQYF.

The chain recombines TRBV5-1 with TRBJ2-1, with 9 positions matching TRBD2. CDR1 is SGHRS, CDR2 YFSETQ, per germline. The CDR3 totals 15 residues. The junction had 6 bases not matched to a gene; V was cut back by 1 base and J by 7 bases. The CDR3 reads CASSLSLAGMNEQFF. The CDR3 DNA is TGCGCCAGCAGCTTGAGCCTAGCGGGAATGAATGAGCAGTTCTTC.

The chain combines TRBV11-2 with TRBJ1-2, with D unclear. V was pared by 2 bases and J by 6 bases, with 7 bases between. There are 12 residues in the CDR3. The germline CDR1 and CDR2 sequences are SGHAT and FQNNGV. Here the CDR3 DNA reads TGTGCCAGCAGCTTACGGTCTGATGGCTACACCTTC. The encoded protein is CASSLRSDGYTF.

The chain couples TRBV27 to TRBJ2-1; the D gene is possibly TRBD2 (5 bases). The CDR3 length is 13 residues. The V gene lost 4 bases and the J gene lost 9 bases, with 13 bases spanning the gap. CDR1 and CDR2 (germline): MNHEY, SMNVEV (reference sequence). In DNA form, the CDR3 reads TGTGCCAGCAGTTATCTAGGCGGAGGTGAGCAGTTCTTC. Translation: CASSYLGGGEQFF.

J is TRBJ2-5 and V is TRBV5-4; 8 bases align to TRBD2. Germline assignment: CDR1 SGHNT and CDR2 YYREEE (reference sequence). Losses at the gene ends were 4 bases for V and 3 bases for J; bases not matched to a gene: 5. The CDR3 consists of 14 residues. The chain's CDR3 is CASSTRGGKETQYF. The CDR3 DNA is TGTGCCAGCAGCACACGGGGGGGAAAAGAGACCCAGTACTTC. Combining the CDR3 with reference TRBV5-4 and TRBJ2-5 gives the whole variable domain ETGVTQSPTHLIKTRGQQVTLRCSSQSGHNTVSWYQQALGQGPQFIFQYYREEENGRGNFPPRFSGLQFPNYSSELNVNALELDDSALYLCASSTRGGKETQYFGPGTRLLVL.

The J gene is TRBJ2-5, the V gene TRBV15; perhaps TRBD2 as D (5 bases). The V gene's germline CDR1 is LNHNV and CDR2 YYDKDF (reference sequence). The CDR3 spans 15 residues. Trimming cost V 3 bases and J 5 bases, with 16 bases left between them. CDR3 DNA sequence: TGTGCCACCAGCAGGGCAGGTGAGCGGACTGAGACCCAGTACTTC. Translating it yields CATSRAGERTETQYF.

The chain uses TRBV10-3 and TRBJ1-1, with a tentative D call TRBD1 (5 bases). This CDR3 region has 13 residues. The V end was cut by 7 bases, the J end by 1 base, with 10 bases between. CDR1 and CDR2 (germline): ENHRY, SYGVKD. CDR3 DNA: TGTGCCATCAAACCCCAGGGGAACACTGAAGCTTTCTTT. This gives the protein CAIKPQGNTEAFF.

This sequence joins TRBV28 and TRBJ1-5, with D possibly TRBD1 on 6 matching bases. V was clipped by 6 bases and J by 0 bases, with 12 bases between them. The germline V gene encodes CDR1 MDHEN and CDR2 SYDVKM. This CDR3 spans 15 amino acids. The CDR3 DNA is TGTGCCAGCAGCAACAGGGTCTTTAGCAATCAGCCCCAGCATTTT. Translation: CASSNRVFSNQPQHF.

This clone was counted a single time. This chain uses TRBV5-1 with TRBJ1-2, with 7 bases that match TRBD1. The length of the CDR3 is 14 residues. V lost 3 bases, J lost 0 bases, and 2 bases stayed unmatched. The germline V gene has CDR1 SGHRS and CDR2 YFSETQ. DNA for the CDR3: TGCGCCAGCAGCTGGGACAGAACTAACTATGGCTACACCTTC. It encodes CASSWDRTNYGYTF.

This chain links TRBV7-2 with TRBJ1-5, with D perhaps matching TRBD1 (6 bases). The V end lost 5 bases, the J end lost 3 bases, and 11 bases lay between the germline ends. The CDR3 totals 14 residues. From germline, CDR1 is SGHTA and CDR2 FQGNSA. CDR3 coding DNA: TGTGCCAGCAGCGACCAGGGGAACAATCAGCCCCAGCATTTT. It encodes CASSDQGNNQPQHF.

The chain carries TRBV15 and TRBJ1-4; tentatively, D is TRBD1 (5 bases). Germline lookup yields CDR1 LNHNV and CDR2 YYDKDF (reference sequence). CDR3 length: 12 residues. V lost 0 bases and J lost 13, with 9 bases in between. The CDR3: CATSRERQGLFF. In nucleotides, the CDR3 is TGTGCCACCAGCAGAGAGCGCCAGGGACTGTTTTTT.

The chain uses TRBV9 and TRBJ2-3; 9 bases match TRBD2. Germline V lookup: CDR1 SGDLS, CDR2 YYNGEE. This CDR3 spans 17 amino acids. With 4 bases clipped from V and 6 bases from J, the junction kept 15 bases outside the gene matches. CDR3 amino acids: CASSPAVGSGRYDTQYF. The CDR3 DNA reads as TGTGCCAGCAGCCCCGCCGTTGGGAGCGGGAGGTATGATACGCAGTATTTT. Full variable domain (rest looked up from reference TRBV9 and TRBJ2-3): DSGVTQTPKHLITATGQRVTLRCSPRSGDLSVYWYQQSLDQGLQFLIQYYNGEERAKGNILERFSAQQFPDLHSELNLSSLELGDSALYFCASSPAVGSGRYDTQYFGPGTRLTVL.

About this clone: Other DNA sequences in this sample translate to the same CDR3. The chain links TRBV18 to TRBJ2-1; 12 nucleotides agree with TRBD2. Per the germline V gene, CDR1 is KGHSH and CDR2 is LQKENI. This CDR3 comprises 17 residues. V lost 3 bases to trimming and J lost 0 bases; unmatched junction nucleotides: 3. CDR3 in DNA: TGTGCCAGCTCACCTCCGGGACTAGCGGGCTCCTACAATGAGCAGTTCTTC. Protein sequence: CASSPPGLAGSYNEQFF.

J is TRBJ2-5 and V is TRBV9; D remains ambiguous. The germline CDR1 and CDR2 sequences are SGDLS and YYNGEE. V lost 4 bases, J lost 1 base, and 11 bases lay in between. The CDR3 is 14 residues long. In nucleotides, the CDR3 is TGTGCCAGCAGCACCTCACATCGCCAAGAGACCCAGTACTTC. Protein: CASSTSHRQETQYF. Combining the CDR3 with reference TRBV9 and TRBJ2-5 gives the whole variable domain DSGVTQTPKHLITATGQRVTLRCSPRSGDLSVYWYQQSLDQGLQFLIQYYNGEERAKGNILERFSAQQFPDLHSELNLSSLELGDSALYFCASSTSHRQETQYFGPGTRLLVL.

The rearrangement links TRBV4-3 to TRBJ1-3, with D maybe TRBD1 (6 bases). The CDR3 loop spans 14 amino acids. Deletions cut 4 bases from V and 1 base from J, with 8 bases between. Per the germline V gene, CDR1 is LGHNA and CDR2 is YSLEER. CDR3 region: CASSPGVSGNTIYF. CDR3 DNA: TGCGCCAGCAGCCCAGGGGTGTCTGGAAACACCATATATTTT.

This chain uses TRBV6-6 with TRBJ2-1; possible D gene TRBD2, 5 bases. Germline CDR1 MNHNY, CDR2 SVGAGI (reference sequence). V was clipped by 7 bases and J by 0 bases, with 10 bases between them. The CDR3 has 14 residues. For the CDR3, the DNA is TGTGCCAGCAAACTAGGAAGCTCCTACAATGAGCAGTTCTTC. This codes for CASKLGSSYNEQFF.

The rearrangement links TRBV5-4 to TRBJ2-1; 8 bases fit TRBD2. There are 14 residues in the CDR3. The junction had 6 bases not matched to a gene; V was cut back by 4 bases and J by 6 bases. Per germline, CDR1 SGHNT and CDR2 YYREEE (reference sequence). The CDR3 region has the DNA TGTGCCAGCAGCAAGGGACTAGATGTCAATGAGCAGTTCTTC. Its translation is CASSKGLDVNEQFF.

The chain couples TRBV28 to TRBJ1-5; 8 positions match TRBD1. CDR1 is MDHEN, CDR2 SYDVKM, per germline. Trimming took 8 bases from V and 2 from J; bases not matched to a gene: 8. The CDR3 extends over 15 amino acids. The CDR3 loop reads CASGPDRGGNQPQHF. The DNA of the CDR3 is TGTGCCAGCGGGCCAGACAGGGGTGGCAATCAGCCCCAGCATTTT.

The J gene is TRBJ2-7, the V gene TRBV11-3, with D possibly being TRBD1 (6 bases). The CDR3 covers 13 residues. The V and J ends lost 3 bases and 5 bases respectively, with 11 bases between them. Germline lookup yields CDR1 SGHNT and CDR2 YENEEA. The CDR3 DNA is TGTGCCAGCAGCTTTACAGGGAGCCACGAGCAGTACTTC. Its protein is CASSFTGSHEQYF.

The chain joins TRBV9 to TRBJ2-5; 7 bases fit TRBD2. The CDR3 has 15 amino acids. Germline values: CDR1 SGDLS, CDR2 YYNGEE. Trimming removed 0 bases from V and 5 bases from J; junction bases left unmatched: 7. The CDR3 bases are TGTGCCAGCAGCGTAGCGGGGGGTAGTGTTGAGACCCAGTACTTC. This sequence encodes CASSVAGGSVETQYF.

CDR3 DNA sequence: TGTGCCAGTATACGGACAGCCTCTGGGGCCAACGTCCTGACTTTC. Protein: CASIRTASGANVLTF. V gene TRBV19 combines with J gene TRBJ2-6; weak D call: TRBD1 (6 bases). The V end was cut by 7 bases, the J end by 0 bases, with 10 bases between. Per germline, CDR1 LNHDA and CDR2 SQIVND (reference sequence). This CDR3 contains 15 residues.

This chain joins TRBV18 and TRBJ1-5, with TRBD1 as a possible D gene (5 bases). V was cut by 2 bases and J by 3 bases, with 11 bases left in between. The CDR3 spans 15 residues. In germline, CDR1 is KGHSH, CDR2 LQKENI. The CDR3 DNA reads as TGTGCCAGCTCACCAGTTGGACACCCCAATCAGCCCCAGCATTTT. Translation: CASSPVGHPNQPQHF.

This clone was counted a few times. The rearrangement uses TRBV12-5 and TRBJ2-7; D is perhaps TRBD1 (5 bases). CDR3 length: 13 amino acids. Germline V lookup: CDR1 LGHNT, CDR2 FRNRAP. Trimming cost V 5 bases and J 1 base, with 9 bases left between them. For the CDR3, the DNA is TGTGCTAGTGGTGTAGACAGTTCCTACGAGCAGTACTTC. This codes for CASGVDSSYEQYF.